The TCR beta chain described here comes from a study of beta chain features in type 1 diabetes. Expressed TCRB transcripts were sequenced, since all the RNA that had been isolated was reverse transcribed. This table comes from immunoSEQ multiplex PCR, and its TCRdb copy is limited to in-frame clones, with some not included. Of a few hundred thousand clones listed, roughly 16% are singletons. Points on this clone: Its antigen is unknown.

Via CD45RO/CCR7/CD25/CD127/CD95/CD27, cells of the CD4+ naive, central memory, regulatory and stem cell-like memory subsets were sorted. Purity (above 95%) was reached by all sorted populations. General observations from the study: Type 1 diabetes patients had fewer VDJ junction insertions and more deletions. Type 1 diabetes patients had TCRB CDR3s that were shorter (moderately but significantly so) in all four CD4+ subsets. Any HLA-type effect on TCRB rearrangement remained unresolved here.

Sequencing used naive CD4+ T cells from blood. The sequence came from a man aged 30 to 39 with type 1 diabetes.

DNA for the CDR3: TGTGCCAGCAGCTTAGCGGGGACCCAAGGACGGGAGACCCAGTACTTC. This sequence encodes CASSLAGTQGRETQYF. The V call is TRBV7-2, the J call TRBJ2-5; D possibly matches TRBD1 or TRBD2 (5 bases each). V shed 0 bases and J shed 5 bases, with 16 bases lying between them. This CDR3 is built from 16 residues. Germline V gives CDR1 SGHTA, CDR2 FQGNSA.